This T cell receptor (beta chain) was observed in a study of T cells of healthy individuals. MiXCR, run by TCRdb on the 5' RACE reads, gives a single entry per CDR3 protein. The sample has 35,000 to 45,000 distinct CDR3 sequences, more than 4.5% seen once; the top ten hold 7% to 10%. Ten or more counts support this clonotype. Germline V gene sequence: CDR1 SGHTS, CDR2 YDEGEE. The V segment lost 3 bases and the J segment 7 bases; nucleotides outside the gene matches: 4. The length of the CDR3 is 14 residues. This TCR derives from a human donor in good health. V is TRBV5-8 and J is TRBJ1-6; TRBD1 matches 7 bases. CDR3 loop: CASSWTGLNSPLHF. CDR3 nucleotide sequence: TGTGCCAGCAGCTGGACAGGCCTCAATTCACCCCTCCACTTT.